This T cell receptor (beta chain) was captured in a study of CD8+ T cells in alopecia areata. At the level of the study: Treated patients were given 5 to 10 mg oral tofacitinib twice daily. Tofacitinib lasted 6 to 18 months, then 6 months off drug. The study, taken as a whole, reports: Scalp sample data also include resident alphabeta T cells from normal skin.

Sequencing templates came from extracted RNA that was reverse transcribed into cDNA. Generated by immunoSEQ multiplex PCR, the TCRdb table keeps only in-frame clones and is missing some. The data show 150,000 to 200,000 clones, with 45% to 75% seen just once and less than 3.5% held by the top ten. Between the trimmed V and J ends, which lost 6 bases and 4 bases, there was a span of 15 bases. The CDR3 is made up of 13 amino acids. Looked up from germline, CDR1 is SQVTM and CDR2 is ANQGSEA. Documented treatment: oral pan-JAK inhibitor, 5-10 mg twice daily. Peripheral blood, together with lesional scalp punch biopsies, was collected from alopecia areata patients. As for this clone: Its antigen is unknown.

This rearrangement joins TRBV29-1 to TRBJ2-5, with D perhaps TRBD2 (5 bases). Source: CD4+ T cells sorted from blood, taken at week 4, from a patient treated with tofacitinib. This TCR was recovered from a human donor with alopecia areata. CDR3 nucleotides: TGCAGCGTCGTTCCCCTAGGAGGAGAGACCCAGTACTTC. Translating gives CSVVPLGGETQYF.